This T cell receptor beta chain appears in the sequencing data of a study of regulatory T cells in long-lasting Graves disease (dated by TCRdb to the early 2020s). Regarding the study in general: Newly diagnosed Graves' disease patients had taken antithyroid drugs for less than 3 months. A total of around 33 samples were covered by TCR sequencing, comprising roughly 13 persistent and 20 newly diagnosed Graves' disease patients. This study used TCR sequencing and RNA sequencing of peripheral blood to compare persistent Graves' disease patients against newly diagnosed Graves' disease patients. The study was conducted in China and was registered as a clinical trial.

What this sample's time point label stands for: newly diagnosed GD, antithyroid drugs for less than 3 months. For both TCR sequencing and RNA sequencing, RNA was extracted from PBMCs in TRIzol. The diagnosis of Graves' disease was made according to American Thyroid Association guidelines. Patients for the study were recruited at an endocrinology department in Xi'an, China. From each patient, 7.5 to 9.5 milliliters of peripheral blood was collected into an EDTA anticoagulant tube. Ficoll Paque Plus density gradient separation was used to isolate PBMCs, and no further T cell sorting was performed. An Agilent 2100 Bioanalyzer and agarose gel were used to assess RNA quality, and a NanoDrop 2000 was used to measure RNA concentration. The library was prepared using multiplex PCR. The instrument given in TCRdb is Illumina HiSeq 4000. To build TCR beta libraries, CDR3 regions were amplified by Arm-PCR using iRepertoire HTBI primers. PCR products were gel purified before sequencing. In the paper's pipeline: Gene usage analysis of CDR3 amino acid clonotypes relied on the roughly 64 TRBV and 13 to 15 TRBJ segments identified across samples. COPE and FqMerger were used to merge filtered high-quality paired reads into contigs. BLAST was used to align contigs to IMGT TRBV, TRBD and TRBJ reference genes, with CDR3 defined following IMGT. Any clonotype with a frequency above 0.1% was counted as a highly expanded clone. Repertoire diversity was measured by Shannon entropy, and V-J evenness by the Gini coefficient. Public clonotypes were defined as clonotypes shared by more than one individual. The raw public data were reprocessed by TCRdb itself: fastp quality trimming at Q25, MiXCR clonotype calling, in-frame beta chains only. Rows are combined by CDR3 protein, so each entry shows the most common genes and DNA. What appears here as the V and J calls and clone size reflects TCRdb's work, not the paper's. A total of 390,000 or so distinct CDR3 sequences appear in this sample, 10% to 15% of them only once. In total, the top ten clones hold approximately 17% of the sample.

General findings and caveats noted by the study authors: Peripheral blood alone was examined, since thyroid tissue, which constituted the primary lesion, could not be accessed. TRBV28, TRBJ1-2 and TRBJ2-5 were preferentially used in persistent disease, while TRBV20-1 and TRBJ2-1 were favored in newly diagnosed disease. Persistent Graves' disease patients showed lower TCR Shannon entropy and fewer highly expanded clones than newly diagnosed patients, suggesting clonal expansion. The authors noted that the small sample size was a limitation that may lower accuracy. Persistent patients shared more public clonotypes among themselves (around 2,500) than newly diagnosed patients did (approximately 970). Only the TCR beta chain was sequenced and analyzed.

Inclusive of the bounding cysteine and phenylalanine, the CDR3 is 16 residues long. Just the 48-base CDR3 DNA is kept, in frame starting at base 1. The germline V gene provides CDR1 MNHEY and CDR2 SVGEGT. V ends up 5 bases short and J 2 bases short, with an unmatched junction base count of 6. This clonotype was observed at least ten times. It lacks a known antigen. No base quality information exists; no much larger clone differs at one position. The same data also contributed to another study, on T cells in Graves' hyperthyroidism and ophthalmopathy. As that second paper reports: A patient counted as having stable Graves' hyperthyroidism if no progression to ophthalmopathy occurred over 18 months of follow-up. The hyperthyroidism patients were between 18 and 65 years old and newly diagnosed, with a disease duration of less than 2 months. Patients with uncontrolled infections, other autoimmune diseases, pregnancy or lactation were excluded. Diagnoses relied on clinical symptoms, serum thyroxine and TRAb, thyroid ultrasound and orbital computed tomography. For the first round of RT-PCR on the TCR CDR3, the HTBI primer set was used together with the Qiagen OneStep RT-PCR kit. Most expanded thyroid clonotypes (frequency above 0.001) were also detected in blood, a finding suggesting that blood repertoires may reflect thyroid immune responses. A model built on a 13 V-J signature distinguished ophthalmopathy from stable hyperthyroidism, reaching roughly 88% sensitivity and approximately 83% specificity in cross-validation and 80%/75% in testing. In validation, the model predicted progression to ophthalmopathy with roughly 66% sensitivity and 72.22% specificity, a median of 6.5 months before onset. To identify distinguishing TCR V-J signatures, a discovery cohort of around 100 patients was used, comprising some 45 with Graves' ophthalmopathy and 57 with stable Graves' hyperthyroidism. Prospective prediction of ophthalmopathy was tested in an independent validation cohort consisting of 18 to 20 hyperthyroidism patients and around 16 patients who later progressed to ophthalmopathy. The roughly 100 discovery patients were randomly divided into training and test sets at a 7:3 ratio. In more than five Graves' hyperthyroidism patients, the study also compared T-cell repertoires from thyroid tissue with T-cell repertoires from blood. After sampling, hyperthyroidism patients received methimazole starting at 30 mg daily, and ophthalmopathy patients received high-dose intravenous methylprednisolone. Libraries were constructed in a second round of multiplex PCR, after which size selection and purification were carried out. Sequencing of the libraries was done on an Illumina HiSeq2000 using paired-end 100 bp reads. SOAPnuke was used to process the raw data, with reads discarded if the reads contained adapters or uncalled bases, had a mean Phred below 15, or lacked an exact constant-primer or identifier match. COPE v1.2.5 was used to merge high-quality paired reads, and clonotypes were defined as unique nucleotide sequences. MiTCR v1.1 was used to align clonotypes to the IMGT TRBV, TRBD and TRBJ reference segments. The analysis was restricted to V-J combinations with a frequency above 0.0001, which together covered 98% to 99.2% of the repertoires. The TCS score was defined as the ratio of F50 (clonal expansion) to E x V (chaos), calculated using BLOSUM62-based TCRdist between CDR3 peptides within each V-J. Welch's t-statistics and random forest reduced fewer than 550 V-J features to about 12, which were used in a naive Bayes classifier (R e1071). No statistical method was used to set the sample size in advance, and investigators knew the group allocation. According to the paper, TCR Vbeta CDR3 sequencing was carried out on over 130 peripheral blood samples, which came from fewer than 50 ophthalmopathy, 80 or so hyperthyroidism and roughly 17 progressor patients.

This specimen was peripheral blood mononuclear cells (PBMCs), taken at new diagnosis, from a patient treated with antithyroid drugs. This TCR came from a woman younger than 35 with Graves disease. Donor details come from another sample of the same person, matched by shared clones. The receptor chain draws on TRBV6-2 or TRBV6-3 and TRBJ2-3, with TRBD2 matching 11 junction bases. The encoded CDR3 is CASSKIAGGFTDTQYF. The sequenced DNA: TGTGCCAGCAGTAAGATAGCGGGAGGGTTCACAGATACGCAGTATTTT.